This T cell receptor (beta chain) derives from a study of radiation and T cells in renal cell carcinoma. Overall study findings and caveats: Baseline intratumoral clonotype presence is unknown without pretreatment biopsies. In blood, top tumor clones expanded by 2 weeks, shrinking by 4.

The repertoire was sequenced with immunoSEQ multiplex PCR; TCRdb's copy has only in-frame clones and lacks some. The data show 70,000 to 100,000 clones, over 65% seen once. The germline CDR1 and CDR2 sequences are SGHVS and FQNEAQ. The junction had 11 bases not matched to a gene; V was cut back by 2 bases and J by 1 base. The CDR3 covers 18 residues. A remark on this clone: Its antigen is as yet unknown.

Indicated time point: baseline pretreatment blood. Treatment in this sample: 15 Gy SBRT to primary tumor, nephrectomy 4 weeks later. The patient's renal cell carcinoma had clear cell pathology. The sample consisted of blood, taken from a patient whose treatment included radiotherapy and nephrectomy. This chain connects TRBV7-8 to TRBJ2-7; 10 bases line up with TRBD1. The clonotype comes from a man in his 60s with renal cell carcinoma. CDR3 protein: CASSLRQGAGEKSYEQYF. Written as DNA, the CDR3 is TGTGCCAGCAGCTTACGACAGGGGGCGGGAGAGAAGTCCTACGAGCAGTACTTC.